These 7 T cell receptor beta chains came from one sample sequenced in a study of blood T cell repertoires in COVID-19. Sequencing used immunoSEQ multiplex PCR; TCRdb keeps in-frame clones, though not all of them. The table records 150,000 or so clones, around 83% of them present only once. The sequenced sample was PBMCs or T cells enriched from blood (not recorded which). These receptors originate from a woman aged 50 to 60 in a cohort exposed to, infected with or recovered from COVID-19 (not recorded which).

The CDR3 nucleotides are TGTGCCAGCAGCGCCTCACAGGAGACCCAGTACTTC. Residues: CASSASQETQYF. The J gene is TRBJ2-5, the V gene TRBV9; D remains ambiguous. This CDR3 has 12 residues. From germline, CDR1 is SGDLS and CDR2 YYNGEE. Trimming removed 3 bases from V and 5 bases from J, with 8 bases in between.

The gene calls are TRBV10-3 and TRBJ1-3; possible D gene TRBD1, 6 bases. The CDR3 consists of 17 residues. Germline CDR1 and CDR2: ENHRY and SYGVKD. Deletions cut 0 bases from V and 0 bases from J, with 12 bases between. The CDR3 reads CAISESSKGVSGNTIYF. The DNA of the CDR3 is TGTGCCATCAGTGAGTCGAGTAAGGGGGTCTCTGGAAACACCATATATTTT.

V gene TRBV30 combines with J gene TRBJ2-7; D gene ambiguous. The CDR3 loop spans 15 amino acids. V was shortened by 2 bases and J by 2 bases, with 16 bases between the two germline ends. CDR1 is GTSNPN, CDR2 SVGIG, per germline (reference sequence). The chain's CDR3 is CAWSRRRQITYEQYF. DNA of the CDR3: TGTGCCTGGAGTAGGCGGCGTCAGATAACCTACGAGCAGTACTTC.

This chain connects TRBV27 to TRBJ2-2; 11 bases are shared with TRBD2. Germline lookup yields CDR1 MNHEY and CDR2 SMNVEV (reference sequence). J gave up 5 bases and V 4 bases, and 18 bases lay outside the gene matches. The CDR3 totals 20 residues. CDR3 bases: TGTGCCAGCAGTTCCCGCCGGGGGGCTAGCGGGGGGTCTCGGACCGGGGAGCTGTTTTTT. Amino acid sequence: CASSSRRGASGGSRTGELFF.

The V call is TRBV19, the J call TRBJ1-2, with 8 bases aligning to TRBD1. After removal of 6 bases from V and 7 bases from J, the junction contained 10 bases not matched to a gene. The CDR3 is 14 residues long. Germline loops: CDR1 LNHDA, CDR2 SQIVND (reference sequence). The CDR3 spells CASRPGQGFIGYTF. CDR3 in DNA: TGTGCCAGTAGACCCGGACAGGGTTTTATTGGCTACACCTTC. Complete variable domain (other parts from reference TRBV19 and TRBJ1-2): DGGITQSPKYLFRKEGQNVTLSCEQNLNHDAMYWYRQDPGQGLRLIYYSQIVNDFQKGDIAEGYSVSREKKESFPLTVTSAQKNPTAFYLCASRPGQGFIGYTFGSGTRLTVV.

This chain connects TRBV12-1 to TRBJ1-5; whether TRBD1, the table's D call, matches the DNA was not checked. TRBV12-1 is a pseudogene segment. This CDR3 has 14 amino acids. CDR3 nucleotides: TGTGCCAGCAGCCTACGACAGGGCAATCAGCCCCAGCATTTT. Its protein product is CASSLRQGNQPQHF.

With respect to this clone: The junction departs from the called germline gene at one end, perhaps through a read error. The rearrangement links TRBV6-5 to TRBJ1-1; a weak D match, TRBD1 (6 bases). This CDR3 comprises 14 residues. CDR1 is MNHEY, CDR2 SVGAGI, per germline. In nucleotides, the CDR3 is TGTGCCAGCAGTTACTCGATTGGGAACGGCGAAGGGGGCTTT. This codes for CASSYSIGNGEGGF.